This T cell receptor (beta chain) was profiled in a study of technical replicates of blood from a few donors. TCRdb keeps only in-frame clones here, not all; method: immunoSEQ multiplex PCR. This sample has approximately 81,000 clones, with approximately 96% found just once. From germline, CDR1 is SGHVS and CDR2 FNYEAQ. Deletions cut 5 bases from V and 6 bases from J, with 5 bases between. CDR3 length: 11 amino acids. The receptor comes from a human donor in good health. The V call is TRBV7-6, the J call TRBJ2-1; D unclear. Sequencing input: T cells isolated from PBMCs. The CDR3 bases are TGTGCCAGCAGCCAGCGCAATGAGCAGTTCTTC. This gives the protein CASSQRNEQFF.